The clone carrying this TCR beta chain was seen a handful of times. Its specificity is unknown. Germline and junction disagree at one end, which may indicate a read error. This record belongs to a study of T cells in Graves' hyperthyroidism and ophthalmopathy. Using RNA transcripts as the source, TCR beta CDR3 regions were amplified. First-round RT-PCR of the TCR CDR3 relied on the HTBI primer set. TCRdb ran MiXCR on the multiplex PCR reads and lists one entry per CDR3 protein. The sample has roughly 500,000 distinct CDR3 sequences; about 15% are singletons. Study findings and constraints: Stable hyperthyroidism was separated from ophthalmopathy by a model based on 13 V-J features. Expanded thyroid clonotypes (above 0.001) were mostly also found in blood.

The CDR3 runs 16 residues. The germline V gene has CDR1 MGHRA and CDR2 YSYEKL. The sequenced material came from blood. V and J are TRBV4-1 and TRBJ2-3, with TRBD1 as a possible D gene (5 bases). The clonotype originates from a woman aged 25 to 39 with Graves' hyperthyroidism that later progressed to Graves' ophthalmopathy. This CDR3 is CASSQDTPGRADTRYF. DNA of the CDR3: TGCGCCAGCAGCCAAGACACCCCAGGGCGCGCAGATACGCGGTATTTT.